Sequencing of this TCR beta chain was carried out in a study of blood T cell repertoires in COVID-19 (TCRdb year 2020). In terms of the full investigation: Collaborator samples came from the United States, Italy and Spain and covered acute and convalescent phases of COVID-19. The material from the prospective study consisted of cDNA or gDNA derived from T cells, B-cell-depleted T cells, or PBMCs. Subjects who had been exposed to COVID-19, were actively infected with it, or had recovered from it provided the deeply sampled blood TCRbeta repertoires that made up the dataset. The repertoires were released in a freely available public database meant as a resource for research on the immune response to SARS-CoV-2. The samples were drawn from two sources: the first 160 participants of the ongoing ImmuneRACE study, and 950 to 1,500 subjects contributed by 6 global collaborators. The sample metadata nearly always contained a de-identified subject ID, COVID-19 status, age in years and sex. Where available, HLA class I and class II types were obtained from metadata supplied by the sample provider rather than from assay-based typing. General findings and caveats noted by the study authors: Clinical and demographic metadata were provided uncurated, with the amount varying by source and participant.

This clone was counted ten times or more. Its antigen remains unidentified. No qualities accompany the bases; no much larger clone lies one base away. CDR3 length: 11 amino acids, cysteine to phenylalanine. The read is trimmed to its CDR3 DNA, 33 bases read in frame from base 1. The germline V gene provides CDR1 SQVTM and CDR2 ANQGSEA. V loses 4 bases of germline sequence and J loses 2 bases, and the interval between the two ends is 5 bases. TCRbeta CDR3 regions were amplified from genomic DNA using the immunoSEQ Assay, a bias-controlled multiplex PCR. Per the source publication's procedure: Within the assay, amplification of reference gene primers was used to estimate how many nucleated cells each sample contained. To quantify the absolute abundance of each unique TCRbeta CDR3 rearrangement, sequence reads were collapsed and filtered. For each sample, productive Simpson clonality was calculated by taking the square root of Simpson's diversity index across productive rearrangements. Entries here come from immuneACCESS through TCRdb and include only in-frame sequences with V and J called. Some clones fail to appear in such tables; in the studies checked, an unresolved V gene covers under half of the shortfall, and the cause of the remainder is unknown. V and J calls and clone size are given by that table; D and trimming were obtained from the DNA. The sample table contains 130,000 or so clones; only one count was recorded for under 90% of them. Together, the top ten hold approximately 2.4% of the sample.

In the prospective study, participants were roughly 18 to 90 years old, resided in about two dozen geographic areas of the United States, and were enrolled through a virtual design. Cohort assignment in the prospective study relied on participant-reported clinical history from a screening survey and a study questionnaire. In the prospective study, whole blood, serum and a nasopharyngeal or oropharyngeal swab were collected from each participant by mobile phlebotomists. Additional blood draws and questionnaires over an approximately two-month period could optionally be provided by prospective study participants. Before DNA extraction, blood samples from the prospective study were shipped at room temperature or frozen.

The clonotype originates from a man aged 35 to 55 with acute COVID-19. The chain is assembled from TRBV29-1 and TRBJ1-1, with no D gene named confidently. The sequenced material came from PBMCs or T cells enriched from blood (not recorded which). The sequence in DNA is TGCAGCGTTGCCCTTAACACTGAAGCTTTCTTT. Its translation is CSVALNTEAFF.